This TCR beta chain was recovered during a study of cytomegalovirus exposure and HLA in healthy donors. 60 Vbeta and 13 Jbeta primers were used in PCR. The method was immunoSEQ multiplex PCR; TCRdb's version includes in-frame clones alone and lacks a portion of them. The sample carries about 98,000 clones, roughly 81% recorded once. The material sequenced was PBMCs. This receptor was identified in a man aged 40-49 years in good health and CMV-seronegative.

The CDR3 nucleotides are TGTGCCAGCAGCCAAGCGCGGGGGGGCTACAATGAGCAGTTCTTC. Amino acid sequence: CASSQARGGYNEQFF. The chain couples TRBV14 to TRBJ2-1; TRBD2 agrees at 9 bases. CDR3 length: 15 residues. Germline lookup yields CDR1 SGHDN and CDR2 FVKESK. Losses at the gene ends were 1 base for V and 3 bases for J; bases not matched to a gene: 1.